These T cell receptor beta chains were read from a single sample in a study of beta chain features in type 1 diabetes. Assay used: immunoSEQ multiplex PCR; TCRdb lists only in-frame clones, some missing. Found here are 300,000 to 450,000 clones, roughly 9.8% of them singletons; the top ten hold about 0.64%. Sequencing was performed on central memory CD4+ T cells from blood. The receptor set was obtained from a man aged 25 to 40 with type 1 diabetes. Each CDR3 is given with its conserved first and last residue. Fields, in order: V gene, D gene, clone size, J gene, CDR3 protein, CDR3 DNA. D genes are given only for firm matches. Clone sizes are given selectively: once, few, many, or a class where the clone is expanded.

>TRBV25-1|.|.|TRBJ1-1
CASREARGWAEAFF
TGTGCCAGCAGAGAAGCCAGGGGATGGGCTGAAGCTTTCTTT
>TRBV6-5|.|.|TRBJ2-2
CASTIFPGELFF
TGTGCCAGCACCATATTCCCCGGGGAGCTGTTTTTT
>TRBV7-6|.|.|TRBJ2-7
CASSVNYEQYF
TGTGCCAGCAGCGTAAACTACGAGCAGTACTTC
>TRBV29-1|TRBD1|.|TRBJ2-7
CSVRRTGGLEQYF
TGCAGCGTACGGAGGACAGGGGGTCTCGAGCAGTACTTC
>TRBV11-2|TRBD1|.|TRBJ1-1
CASSSDRETEAFF
TGTGCCAGCAGCTCGGACAGGGAGACTGAAGCTTTCTTT
>TRBV6-5|TRBD1|.|TRBJ1-2
CASSYASTGVFYGYTF
TGTGCCAGCAGTTACGCGTCAACAGGGGTGTTCTATGGCTACACCTTC
>TRBV23-1|.|.|TRBJ2-6
CASSPCAQQSRANVLTF
TGCGCCAGCAGTCCGTGTGCGCAACAAAGTCGGGCCAACGTCCTGACTTTC
>TRBV5-5|.|few|TRBJ2-1
CASSHRDNYNEQFF
TGTGCCAGCAGCCACCGAGACAATTACAATGAGCAGTTCTTC
>TRBV7-2|TRBD1|.|TRBJ1-2
CASSPAGQGRSYGYTF
TGTGCCAGCAGCCCCGCCGGACAGGGCCGAAGCTATGGCTACACCTTC
>TRBV6-1|TRBD1|.|TRBJ1-2
CASSPGQATYGYTF
TGTGCCAGCAGTCCGGGACAGGCGACCTATGGCTACACCTTC
>TRBV18|.|many|TRBJ2-1
CASSQVGGDEQFF
TGTGCCAGCTCACAAGTTGGAGGGGATGAGCAGTTCTTC
>TRBV18|.|.|TRBJ2-7
CASSPPTTSYEQYF
TGTGCCAGCTCACCACCGACCACCTCCTACGAGCAGTACTTC
>TRBV7-8|.|few|TRBJ1-5
CASSLANAYSNQPQHF
TGTGCCAGCAGCTTAGCTAATGCGTATAGCAATCAGCCCCAGCATTTT
>TRBV5-1|TRBD1|.|TRBJ2-7
CASSGQGASEQYF
TGCGCCAGCTCAGGACAGGGGGCCAGCGAGCAGTACTTC
>TRBV6-1|.|once|TRBJ1-1
CASSAALAWAEAFF
TGTGCCAGCAGTGCGGCGCTTGCCTGGGCTGAAGCTTTCTTT
>TRBV19|TRBD2|.|TRBJ2-1
CASQLADTYNEQFF
TGTGCCAGTCAGCTAGCGGATACCTACAATGAGCAGTTCTTC
>TRBV19|.|.|TRBJ2-3
CASGISGFSDTQYF
TGTGCCAGTGGGATATCAGGGTTTTCGGATACGCAGTATTTT
>TRBV7-9|TRBD2|few|TRBJ2-5
CASSPGGGGEETQYF
TGTGCCAGCAGCCCGGGAGGGGGAGGGGAAGAGACCCAGTACTTC
>TRBV9|TRBD1|few|TRBJ1-1
CASSVEDRAAMNTEAFF
TGTGCCAGCAGCGTCGAGGACAGGGCGGCAATGAACACTGAAGCTTTCTTT
>TRBV7-3|.|.|TRBJ1-4
CASGQGGEKLFF
TGTGCCAGCGGGCAGGGCGGCGAAAAACTGTTTTTT
>TRBV7-3|.|once|TRBJ2-1
CASSPSGLEQFF
TGTGCCAGCAGCCCCTCGGGCCTGGAGCAGTTCTTC
>TRBV27|TRBD1|.|TRBJ2-7
CASSRTGSSYEQYF
TGTGCCAGCAGTCGGACAGGGTCCTCCTACGAGCAGTACTTC
>TRBV28|.|many|TRBJ1-5
CASSTNRDALPQHF
TGTGCCAGCAGTACCAACAGGGATGCTTTGCCCCAGCATTTT
>TRBV9|.|few|TRBJ2-5
CASSVLATEYQETQYF
TGTGCCAGCAGCGTCCTAGCGACGGAGTACCAAGAGACCCAGTACTTC
>TRBV6-5|.|.|TRBJ2-3
CASSYSGVTDTQYF
TGTGCCAGCAGTTACTCGGGGGTCACAGATACGCAGTATTTT
>TRBV15|TRBD2|many|TRBJ2-1
CATSSTGTRRNEQFF
TGTGCCACCAGCTCCACCGGGACTAGGAGGAATGAGCAGTTCTTC
>TRBV5-1|.|.|TRBJ2-2
CASSLAIDTGELFF
TGCGCCAGCAGCTTGGCGATCGACACCGGGGAGCTGTTTTTT
>TRBV18|.|few|TRBJ2-6
CASSPRQSGANVLTF
TGTGCCAGCTCACCACGACAATCTGGGGCCAACGTCCTGACTTTC